The next 7 T cell receptor beta chains were all read from a single sample in a study of blood T cell repertoires in COVID-19. Clones were read by immunoSEQ multiplex PCR, and TCRdb kept only the in-frame ones, dropping some. Found here are about 320,000 clones, less than 85% of them singletons; the top ten hold 1.5% to 2%. The material sequenced was PBMCs or T cells enriched from blood (not recorded which). The receptors shown here come from a woman aged 25 to 45 who had been exposed to COVID-19.

The chain combines TRBV10-2 with TRBJ2-4, with D possibly being TRBD1 (5 bases). The CDR3 runs to 16 residues. V lost 3 bases and J 0 bases, leaving 12 bases between the germline ends. Germline V gene sequence: CDR1 WSHSY, CDR2 SAAADI. The CDR3: CASSDDSYLAKNIQYF. CDR3 coding DNA: TGCGCCAGCAGTGACGACAGTTATTTAGCCAAAAACATTCAGTACTTC.

The V call is TRBV25-1, the J call TRBJ1-1; tentatively, D is TRBD1 (6 bases). This CDR3 is built from 11 residues. The germline V gene has CDR1 MGHDK and CDR2 SYGVNS. Trimming stripped 11 bases from V and 7 bases from J, with 14 bases between. The chain's CDR3 is CAARGQGEAFF. The CDR3 DNA sequence: TGTGCCGCGCGGGGGCAGGGTGAAGCTTTCTTT.

V is TRBV7-9 and J is TRBJ1-1; D is unresolved. This CDR3 has 11 amino acids. The ends were cut back, 1 base at V and 8 bases at J, with 5 bases in the middle. Germline CDR1 and CDR2: SEHNR and FQNEAQ (reference sequence). CDR3 region: CASSLDSEAFF. CDR3 DNA: TGTGCCAGCAGCTTAGACTCGGAAGCTTTCTTT.

This clone was counted only a few times. V is TRBV29-1 and J is TRBJ2-7, with TRBD1 identical over 9 bases. V dropped 6 bases and J dropped 6; count of bases not matched to a gene: 3. This CDR3 contains 11 residues. Germline V CDR1 and CDR2: SQVTM, ANQGSEA. CDR3 protein: CSVGQGPEQYF. CDR3 coding DNA: TGCAGCGTGGGACAGGGTCCCGAGCAGTACTTC.

The chain carries TRBV18 and TRBJ1-2; 10 bases line up with TRBD1. V trimming: 3 bases; J trimming: 7 bases; junction bases outside the gene matches: 5. The CDR3 has 14 amino acids. Germline loops: CDR1 KGHSH, CDR2 LQKENI. In DNA, the CDR3 is TGTGCCAGCTCACCTAGGGACAGGGGTTTTGGCTACACCTTC. As protein: CASSPRDRGFGYTF.

The gene calls are TRBV7-3 and TRBJ2-7, with a weak D call TRBD1 (5 bases). Germline lookup yields CDR1 SGHTA and CDR2 FQGTGA. With 5 bases removed from V and 2 bases from J, the gap between germline ends came to 19 bases. The CDR3 covers 16 residues. The CDR3: CASSPRQLGPTYEQYF. CDR3 in DNA: TGTGCCAGCAGCCCGAGACAGCTAGGCCCAACCTACGAGCAGTACTTC.

This clone was counted at least ten times. CDR3: CASSQDFGGSSYEQYF. In nucleotides, the CDR3 is TGCGCCAGCAGCCAAGACTTTGGCGGAAGCTCCTACGAGCAGTACTTC. The rearrangement links TRBV4-1 to TRBJ2-7, with D unresolved. V was shortened by 0 bases and J by 0 bases, with 12 bases between the two germline ends. The V gene's germline CDR1 is MGHRA and CDR2 YSYEKL. The CDR3 length is 16 residues.